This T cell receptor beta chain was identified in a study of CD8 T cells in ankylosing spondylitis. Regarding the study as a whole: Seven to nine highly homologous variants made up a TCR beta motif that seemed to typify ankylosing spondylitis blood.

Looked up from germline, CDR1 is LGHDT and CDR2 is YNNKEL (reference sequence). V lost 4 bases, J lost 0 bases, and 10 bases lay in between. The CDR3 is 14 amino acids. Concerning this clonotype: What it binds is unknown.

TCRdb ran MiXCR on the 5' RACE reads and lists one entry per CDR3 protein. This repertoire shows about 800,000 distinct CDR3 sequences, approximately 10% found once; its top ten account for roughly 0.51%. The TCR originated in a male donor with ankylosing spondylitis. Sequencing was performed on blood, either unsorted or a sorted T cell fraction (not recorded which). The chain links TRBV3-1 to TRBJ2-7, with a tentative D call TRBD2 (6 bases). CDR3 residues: CASSRRGSSYEQYF. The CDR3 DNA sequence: TGTGCCAGCAGCCGGCGGGGAAGCTCCTACGAGCAGTACTTC.